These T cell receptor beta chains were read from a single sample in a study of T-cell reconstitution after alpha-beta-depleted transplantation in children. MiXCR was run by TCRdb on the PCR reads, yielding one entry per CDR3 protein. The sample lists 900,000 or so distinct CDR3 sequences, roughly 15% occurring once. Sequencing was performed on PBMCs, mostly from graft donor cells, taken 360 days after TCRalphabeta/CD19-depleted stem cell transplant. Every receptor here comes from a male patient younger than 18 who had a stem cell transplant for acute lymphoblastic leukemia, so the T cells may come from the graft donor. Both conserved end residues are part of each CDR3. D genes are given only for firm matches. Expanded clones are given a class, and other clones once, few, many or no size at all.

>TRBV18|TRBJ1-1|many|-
TGTGCCAGCTCACCACCGCGGCCGGACACTGAAGCTTTCTTT
CASSPPRPDTEAFF
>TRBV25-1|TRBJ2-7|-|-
TGTGCCAGCAGTAACCCGGTGGACTGGGGTCGGGAGCAGTACTTC
CASSNPVDWGREQYF
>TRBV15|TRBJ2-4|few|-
TGTGCCACCAGCAGATCAGGGTCAGCCAAAAACATTCAGTACTTC
CATSRSGSAKNIQYF
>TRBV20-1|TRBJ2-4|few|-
TGCAGTGCTAGAGAGGAGTTGATAGGGACCGGCAAAAACATTCAGTACTTC
CSAREELIGTGKNIQYF
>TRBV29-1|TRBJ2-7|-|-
TGCAGCGTTGAAGTCGGCAGCCCTCTATGGTCCTACGAGCAGTACTTC
CSVEVGSPLWSYEQYF
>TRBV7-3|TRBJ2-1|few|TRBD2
TGTGCCAGCAGCTCTACTAGCGGGATCCACAATGAGCAGTTCTTC
CASSSTSGIHNEQFF
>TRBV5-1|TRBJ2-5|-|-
TGCGCCAGCAGCTTGACCCCGGGACTCCAAGAAGAGACCCAGTACTTC
CASSLTPGLQEETQYF
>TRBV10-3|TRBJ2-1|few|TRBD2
TGTGCCACCGGGACTAGCGGTTTCAATGAGCAGTTCTTC
CATGTSGFNEQFF
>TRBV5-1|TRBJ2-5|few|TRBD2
TGCGCCAGCAGCAAGACTAGCGGTCCACCACAAGAGACCCAGTACTTC
CASSKTSGPPQETQYF
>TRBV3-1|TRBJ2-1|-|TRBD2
TGTGCCAGCAGCCTCTCATCCGGGACTAGCGGGAGAGACGATGAGCAGTTCTTC
CASSLSSGTSGRDDEQFF
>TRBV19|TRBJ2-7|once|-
TGTGCCAGTAGTATACAACGCGGGATCTCCTACGAGCAGTACTTC
CASSIQRGISYEQYF
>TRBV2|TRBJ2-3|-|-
TGTGCCAGCAGTGAGTCAGCGCGGGGTGACACAGATACGCAGTATTTT
CASSESARGDTDTQYF
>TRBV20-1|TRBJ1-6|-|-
TGCAGTGCTAGTAAACAGCCTAATTCACCCCTCCACTTT
CSASKQPNSPLHF
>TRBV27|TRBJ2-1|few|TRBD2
TGTGCCAGCAGTTTCGGTAGCGGGGGAATCAATGAGCAGTTCTTC
CASSFGSGGINEQFF
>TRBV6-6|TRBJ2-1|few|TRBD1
TGTGCCAGCAGTTCCCTAGGGACAGGGGTGCAGTTCTTC
CASSSLGTGVQFF
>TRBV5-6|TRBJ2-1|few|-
TGTGCCAGCAGCTTGGCCTGGGTGGCGGACAATGAGCAGTTCTTC
CASSLAWVADNEQFF
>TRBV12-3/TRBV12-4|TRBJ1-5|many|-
TGTGCCAGCACGTTACGGACGGGAAGCAATCAGCCCCAGCATTTT
CASTLRTGSNQPQHF
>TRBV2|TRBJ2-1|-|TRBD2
TGTGCCAGCCATTCCGGGACTAGCACCTACAATGAGCAGTTCTTC
CASHSGTSTYNEQFF
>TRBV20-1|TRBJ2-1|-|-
TGCAGTGCTAGAGCCCTATACAATGAGCAGTTCTTC
CSARALYNEQFF
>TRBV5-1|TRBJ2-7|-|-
TGCGCCAGCGCCCAGGAAGGGGGTGGGTTGGGGTACGAGCAGTACTTC
CASAQEGGGLGYEQYF
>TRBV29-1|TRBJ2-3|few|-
TGCAGCGTCCCCTGGGGGGCAGGGCCAGCCACAGATACGCAGTATTTT
CSVPWGAGPATDTQYF
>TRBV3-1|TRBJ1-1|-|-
TGTGCCAGCAGCCAACTTACGGGACAGAACACTGAAGCTTTCTTT
CASSQLTGQNTEAFF
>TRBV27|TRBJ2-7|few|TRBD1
TGTGCCAGCAGGACAGGGTACTACGAGCAGTACTTC
CASRTGYYEQYF
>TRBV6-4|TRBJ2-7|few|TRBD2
TGTGCCAGCTCCATAGCGGGAGGAGCCTACGAGCAGTACTTC
CASSIAGGAYEQYF
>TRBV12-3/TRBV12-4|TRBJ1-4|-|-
TGTGCCAGCAGTTTATGGGGGCCAGAGGAAAAACTGTTTTTT
CASSLWGPEEKLFF
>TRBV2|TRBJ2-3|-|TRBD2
TGTGCCAGCACTTCCGGGGATCTAGCGGGACCTGAGGGGACCACAGATACGCAGTATTTT
CASTSGDLAGPEGTTDTQYF
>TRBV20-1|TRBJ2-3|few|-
TGCAGTGCTTCCTCTAGCGAAAACACAGATACGCAGTATTTT
CSASSSENTDTQYF
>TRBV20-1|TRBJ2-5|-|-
TGCAGTGCTAGAGATTACGAGGGAGAGGGGGGCCAAGAGACCCAGTACTTC
CSARDYEGEGGQETQYF
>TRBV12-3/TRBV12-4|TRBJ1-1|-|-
TGTGCCAGCAGTTTATTGGAGTACACTGAAGCTTTCTTT
CASSLLEYTEAFF